The T cell receptor (beta chain) described here comes from a study of regulatory T cells in long-lasting Graves disease. Whole-study findings and limits: More public clonotypes were shared by persistent patients (about 2,700) than by new patients (approximately 1,000).

The TCR beta library used iRepertoire HTBI primers with Arm-PCR amplification of CDR3. TCRdb re-called the multiplex PCR reads with MiXCR, one entry per CDR3 protein. The sample includes more than 300,000 distinct CDR3 sequences, less than 20% of them seen just once. This clonotype showed up many times. No antigen is known for it. Indicated time point: persistent/refractory GD, antithyroid drugs over 5 years with positive TRAb. PBMC-extracted RNA yielded the TCR library. Patients hailed from an endocrinology department in Xi'an, China. With V trimmed by 6 bases and J by 0 bases, 3 bases remained unmatched. Germline CDR1 MDHEN, CDR2 SYDVKM. The CDR3 sequence is 14 residues long.

Specimen: peripheral blood mononuclear cells (PBMCs), collected when the disease was refractory, from a patient treated with antithyroid drugs. The rearrangement joins TRBV28 to TRBJ2-5; 8 nucleotides align to TRBD2. This clonotype was obtained from a female donor with Graves disease. Here the CDR3 reads CASSPGGYQETQYF. CDR3 nucleotide sequence: TGTGCCAGCAGCCCGGGGGGGTACCAAGAGACCCAGTACTTC.